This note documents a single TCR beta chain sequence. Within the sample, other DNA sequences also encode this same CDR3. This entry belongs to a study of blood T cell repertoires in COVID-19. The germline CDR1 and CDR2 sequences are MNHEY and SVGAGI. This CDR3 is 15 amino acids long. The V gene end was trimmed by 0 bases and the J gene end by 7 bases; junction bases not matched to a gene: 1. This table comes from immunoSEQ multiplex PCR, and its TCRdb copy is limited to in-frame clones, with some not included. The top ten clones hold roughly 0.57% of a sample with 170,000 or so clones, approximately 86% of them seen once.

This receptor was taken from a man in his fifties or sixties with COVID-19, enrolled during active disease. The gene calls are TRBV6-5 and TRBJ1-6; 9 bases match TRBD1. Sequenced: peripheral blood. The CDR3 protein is CASSYSGTGNSPLHF. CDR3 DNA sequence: TGTGCCAGCAGTTACTCCGGGACAGGGAATTCACCCCTCCACTTT.